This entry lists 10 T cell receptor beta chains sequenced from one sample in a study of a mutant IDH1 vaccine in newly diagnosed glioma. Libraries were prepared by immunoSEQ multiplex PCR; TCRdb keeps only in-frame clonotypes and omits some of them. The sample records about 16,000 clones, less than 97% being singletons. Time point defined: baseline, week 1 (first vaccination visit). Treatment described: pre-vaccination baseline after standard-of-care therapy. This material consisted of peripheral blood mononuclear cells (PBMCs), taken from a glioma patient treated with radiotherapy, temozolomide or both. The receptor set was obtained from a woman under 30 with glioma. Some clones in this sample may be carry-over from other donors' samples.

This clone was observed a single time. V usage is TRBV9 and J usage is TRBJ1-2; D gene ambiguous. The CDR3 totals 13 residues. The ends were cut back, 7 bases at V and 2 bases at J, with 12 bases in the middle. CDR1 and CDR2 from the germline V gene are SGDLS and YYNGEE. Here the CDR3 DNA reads TGTGCCAGCGGAAAGACACTAAACTATGGCTACACCTTC. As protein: CASGKTLNYGYTF. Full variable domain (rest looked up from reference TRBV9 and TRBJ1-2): DSGVTQTPKHLITATGQRVTLRCSPRSGDLSVYWYQQSLDQGLQFLIQYYNGEERAKGNILERFSAQQFPDLHSELNLSSLELGDSALYFCASGKTLNYGYTFGSGTRLTVV.

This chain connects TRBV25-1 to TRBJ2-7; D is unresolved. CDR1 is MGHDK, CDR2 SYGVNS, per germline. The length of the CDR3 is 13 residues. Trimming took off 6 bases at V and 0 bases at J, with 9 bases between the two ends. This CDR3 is CASSPTNSYEQYF. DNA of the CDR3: TGTGCCAGCAGCCCGACAAACTCCTACGAGCAGTACTTC.

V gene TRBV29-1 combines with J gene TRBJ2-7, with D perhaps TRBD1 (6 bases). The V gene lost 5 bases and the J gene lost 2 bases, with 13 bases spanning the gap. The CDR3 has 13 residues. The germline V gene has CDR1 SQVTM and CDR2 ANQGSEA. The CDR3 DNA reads TGCAGCGTTCTAACAGGGTTCACCTACGAGCAGTACTTC. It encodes CSVLTGFTYEQYF.

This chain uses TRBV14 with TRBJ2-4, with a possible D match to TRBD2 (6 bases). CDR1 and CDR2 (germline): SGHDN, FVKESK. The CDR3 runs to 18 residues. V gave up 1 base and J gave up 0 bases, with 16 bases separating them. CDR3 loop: CASSQGSKGGLAKNIQYF. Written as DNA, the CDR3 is TGTGCCAGCAGCCAAGGAAGTAAGGGAGGACTAGCCAAAAACATTCAGTACTTC.

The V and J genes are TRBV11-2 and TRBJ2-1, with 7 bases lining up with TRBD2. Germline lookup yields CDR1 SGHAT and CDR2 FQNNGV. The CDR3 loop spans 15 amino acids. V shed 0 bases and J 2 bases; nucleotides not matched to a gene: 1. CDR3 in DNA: TGTGCCAGCAGCTTAGAGGGGACTACCTACAATGAGCAGTTCTTC. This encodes CASSLEGTTYNEQFF.

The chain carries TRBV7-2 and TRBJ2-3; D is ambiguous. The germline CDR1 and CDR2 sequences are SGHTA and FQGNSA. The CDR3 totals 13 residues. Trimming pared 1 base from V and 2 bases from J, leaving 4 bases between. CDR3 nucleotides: TGTGCCAGCAGCTTAGGCCCCACAGATACGCAGTATTTT. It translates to CASSLGPTDTQYF.

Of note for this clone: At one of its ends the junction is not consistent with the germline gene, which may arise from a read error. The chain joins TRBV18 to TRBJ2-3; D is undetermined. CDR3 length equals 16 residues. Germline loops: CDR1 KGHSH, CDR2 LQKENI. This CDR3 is CASPPQWTTFTDTQYF. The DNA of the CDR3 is TGTGCCAGCCCACCACAGTGGACCACATTCACAGATACGCAGTATTTT.

Written as DNA, the CDR3 is TGTGCCAGCAGCTTGGGGACCTTCACCGGGGAGCTGTTTTTT. Residues: CASSLGTFTGELFF. The V gene is TRBV7-6, the J gene TRBJ2-2; D might be TRBD1 or TRBD2, each matching 5 bases. The germline V and J ends were trimmed by 3 bases and 4 bases, with 9 bases remaining between them. Germline V lookup: CDR1 SGHVS, CDR2 FNYEAQ. The CDR3 runs to 14 residues.

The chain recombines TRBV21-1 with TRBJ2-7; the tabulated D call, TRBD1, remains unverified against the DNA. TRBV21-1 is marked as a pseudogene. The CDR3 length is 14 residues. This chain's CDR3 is CASSKVGQDYEQYF. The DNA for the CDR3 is TGTGCCAGCAGCAAAGTGGGACAGGACTACGAGCAGTACTTC.

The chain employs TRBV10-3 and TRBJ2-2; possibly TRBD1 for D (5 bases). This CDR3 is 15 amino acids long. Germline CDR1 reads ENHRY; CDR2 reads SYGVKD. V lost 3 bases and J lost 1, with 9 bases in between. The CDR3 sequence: CAISDRDRNTGELFF. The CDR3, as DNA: TGTGCCATCAGTGACAGAGACAGGAACACCGGGGAGCTGTTTTTT.